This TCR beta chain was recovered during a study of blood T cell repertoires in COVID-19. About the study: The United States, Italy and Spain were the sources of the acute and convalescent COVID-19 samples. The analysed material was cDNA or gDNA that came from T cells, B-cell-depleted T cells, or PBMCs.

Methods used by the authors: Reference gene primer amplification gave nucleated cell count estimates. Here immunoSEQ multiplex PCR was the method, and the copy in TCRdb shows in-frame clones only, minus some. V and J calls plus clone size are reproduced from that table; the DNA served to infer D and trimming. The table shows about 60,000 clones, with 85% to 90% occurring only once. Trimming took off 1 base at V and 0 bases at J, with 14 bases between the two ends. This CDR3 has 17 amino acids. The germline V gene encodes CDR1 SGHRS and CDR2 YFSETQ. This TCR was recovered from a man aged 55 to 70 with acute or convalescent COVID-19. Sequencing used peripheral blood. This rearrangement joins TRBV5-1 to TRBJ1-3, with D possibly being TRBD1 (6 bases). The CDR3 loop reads CASSLYGGAPSGNTIYF. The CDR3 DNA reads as TGCGCCAGCAGCTTGTACGGGGGGGCACCCTCTGGAAACACCATATATTTT.